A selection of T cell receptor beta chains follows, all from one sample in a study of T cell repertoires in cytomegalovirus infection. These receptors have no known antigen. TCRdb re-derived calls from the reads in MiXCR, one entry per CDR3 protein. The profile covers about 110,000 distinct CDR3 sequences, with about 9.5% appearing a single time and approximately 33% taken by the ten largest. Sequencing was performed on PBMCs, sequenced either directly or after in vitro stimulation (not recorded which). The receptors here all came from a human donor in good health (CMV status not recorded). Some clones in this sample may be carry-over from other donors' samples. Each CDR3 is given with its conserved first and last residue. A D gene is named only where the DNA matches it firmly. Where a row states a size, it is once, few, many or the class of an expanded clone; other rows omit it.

CASSQDMGGSGWEQYF | TGCGCCAGCAGCCAAGATATGGGCGGGAGTGGTTGGGAGCAGTACTTC | TRBV4-3 | TRBD2 | - | TRBJ2-7
CSARGVAKNIQYF | TGCAGTGCTAGAGGGGTAGCCAAAAACATTCAGTACTTC | TRBV20-1 | - | many | TRBJ2-4
CASSLSWEGALALSYNEQFF | TGTGCCAGCAGTTTATCCTGGGAGGGGGCCCTAGCGCTTTCCTACAATGAGCAGTTCTTC | TRBV27 | - | many | TRBJ2-1
CASSMIGGRGNGYTF | TGTGCCAGCAGTATGATTGGGGGCCGGGGGAATGGCTACACCTTC | TRBV7-9 | - | - | TRBJ1-2
CASSSPIAGGNEQFF | TGTGCCAGCAGCTCCCCGATAGCGGGAGGGAATGAGCAGTTCTTC | TRBV7-9 | TRBD2 | few | TRBJ2-1
CASSTRGGMNTEAFF | TGTGCCAGCAGTACCCGAGGGGGTATGAACACTGAAGCTTTCTTT | TRBV6-2/TRBV6-3 | - | many | TRBJ1-1
CASSIPSQRDREGQPQHF | TGTGCCAGTAGTATCCCTTCTCAACGGGACAGAGAAGGACAGCCCCAGCATTTT | TRBV19 | TRBD1 | many | TRBJ1-5
CASSLGRYNEQFF | TGTGCCAGCAGCTTAGGCAGATACAATGAGCAGTTCTTC | TRBV7-8 | - | many | TRBJ2-1
CASSLKLSYEQYF | TGTGCCAGCAGCCTCAAACTTAGCTACGAGCAGTACTTC | TRBV28 | - | many | TRBJ2-7
CASSLEAGTTYGYTF | TGTGCCAGCAGCTTGGAGGCCGGGACGACCTATGGCTACACCTTC | TRBV5-5 | - | - | TRBJ1-2
CASSSIAGQGARGYTF | TGTGCCAGCAGTTCAATAGCGGGACAGGGGGCTAGGGGCTACACCTTC | TRBV12-3/TRBV12-4 | TRBD1 | few | TRBJ1-2
CGAGTAHTGELFF | TGTGGAGCGGGGACAGCCCACACCGGGGAGCTGTTTTTT | TRBV19 | - | few | TRBJ2-2
CASSSREQETQYF | TGTGCCAGCAGTTCTCGGGAACAAGAGACCCAGTACTTC | TRBV6-2/TRBV6-3 | - | many | TRBJ2-5
CASSPDGPLRSGYTF | TGTGCCAGCTCACCTGACGGGCCACTCCGTAGTGGCTACACCTTC | TRBV18 | - | many | TRBJ1-2
CASSSRLAANNEQFF | TGTGCCAGCAGTTCCCGGCTAGCGGCCAACAATGAGCAGTTCTTC | TRBV6-5 | TRBD2 | many | TRBJ2-1
CASSAPGQGWDEKLFF | TGTGCCAGCAGCGCCCCCGGACAGGGCTGGGATGAAAAACTGTTTTTT | TRBV7-9 | TRBD1 | - | TRBJ1-4
CASSQLTGGGTYEQYF | TGCGCCAGCAGCCAGTTGACGGGAGGTGGGACCTACGAGCAGTACTTC | TRBV4-1 | TRBD2 | many | TRBJ2-7
CASRSPGTGGSVEQFF | TGTGCCAGCAGATCCCCCGGGACAGGGGGGTCCGTTGAGCAGTTCTTC | TRBV28 | TRBD1 | - | TRBJ2-1
CASRLPSRGLLMNTEAFF | TGTGCCAGCCGTTTACCATCCAGGGGACTTCTCATGAACACTGAAGCTTTCTTT | TRBV12-3/TRBV12-4 | - | many | TRBJ1-1
CASTYGTSGIDTQYF | TGTGCCAGCACATACGGGACTAGCGGTATAGATACGCAGTATTTT | TRBV6-2/TRBV6-3 | TRBD2 | many | TRBJ2-3
CASSEDPGTHSNEQFF | TGTGCCAGCAGTGAAGACCCAGGTACCCATTCTAACGAGCAGTTCTTC | TRBV6-1 | - | many | TRBJ2-1
CASSLIGTSGSYEQYF | TGTGCCAGCAGCTTGATCGGGACTAGCGGGAGTTACGAGCAGTACTTC | TRBV5-8 | TRBD2 | many | TRBJ2-7
CASSIGRGRNTEAFF | TGTGCCAGTAGTATCGGGCGGGGGCGGAACACTGAAGCTTTCTTT | TRBV19 | - | - | TRBJ1-1
CASSWGQNTDTQYF | TGTGCCAGCAGTTGGGGTCAGAACACAGATACGCAGTATTTT | TRBV12-3/TRBV12-4 | - | - | TRBJ2-3
CASSLDLLAFQETQYF | TGTGCCAGCAGCTTAGATCTTTTGGCATTTCAAGAGACCCAGTACTTC | TRBV11-3 | - | few | TRBJ2-5
CASSISAPGANVLTF | TGTGCCAGCAGCATATCAGCCCCCGGGGCCAACGTCCTGACTTTC | TRBV27 | - | - | TRBJ2-6
CAWSGWTSGNVETQYF | TGTGCCTGGAGTGGCTGGACTAGCGGGAATGTAGAGACCCAGTACTTC | TRBV30 | TRBD2 | many | TRBJ2-5
CASSPSGIAATQYF | TGTGCCAGCAGTCCTAGCGGGATTGCGGCGACCCAGTACTTC | TRBV7-2 | TRBD2 | many | TRBJ2-5